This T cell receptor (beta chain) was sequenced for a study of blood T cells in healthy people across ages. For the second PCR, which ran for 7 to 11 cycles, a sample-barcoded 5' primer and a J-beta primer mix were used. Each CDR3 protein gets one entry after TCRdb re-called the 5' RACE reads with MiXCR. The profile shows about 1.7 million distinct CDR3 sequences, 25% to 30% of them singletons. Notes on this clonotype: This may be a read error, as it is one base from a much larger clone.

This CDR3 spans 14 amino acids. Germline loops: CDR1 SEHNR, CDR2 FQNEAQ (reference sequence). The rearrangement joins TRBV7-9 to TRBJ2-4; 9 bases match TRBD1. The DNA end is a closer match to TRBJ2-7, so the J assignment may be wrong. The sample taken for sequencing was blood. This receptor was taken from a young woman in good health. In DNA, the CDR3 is TGTGCCAGCAACGTGGGACAGGGACTGAACGAGCAGTACTTC. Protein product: CASNVGQGLNEQYF.